This TCR beta chain is from a study of type 1 regulatory T cells. Trimming took off 0 bases at V and 9 bases at J, with 12 bases between the two ends. CDR1 is MGHRA and CDR2 is YSYEKL in the germline V gene. The CDR3 length is 13 residues. TCRdb recomputed calls from the reads with MiXCR, one row per CDR3 protein. The sample records about 62,000 distinct CDR3 sequences, 62% being singletons. This clonotype has only a few counts. The target antigen is unknown. The origin of this receptor is a human donor in good health. Sequencing input: cultured non-Tr1 T cells, either the whole culture or a sorted T cell fraction (not recorded which). The rearrangement links TRBV4-1 to TRBJ2-7; D gene uncertain. The CDR3 nucleotides read TGCGCCAGCAGCCAAGATCCCAACACTTGGCAGTACTTC. It translates to CASSQDPNTWQYF.